The entry that follows covers one T cell receptor beta chain sequence. Its cognate antigen has yet to be identified. No quality values exist for individual bases; no much larger clone is one base distant. The record originates from a study of cytomegalovirus exposure and HLA in healthy donors (dated 2017 in TCRdb). About the full investigation: In an earlier analysis of around 540 of the donors, 276 Gb of sequence data and 95 million to 130 million unique TCR beta sequences from about 179 million T cells were reported. Four to six DR-DQ haplotypes were handled as single units for association and clustering, since linkage in the cohort was strong. Among about 400 genotyped donors of the cohort, an average of approximately 200,000 unique TCR beta nucleotide sequences was sequenced per donor, of which 15% to 20% were non-productive. The study combined high-throughput TCR immunosequencing, statistical association of individual TCRs with disease status, and machine learning to predict cytomegalovirus infection status. To decide whether each TCR beta V gene segment behaved as functional or pseudogenic, an earlier analysis of some 570 of the donors relied on high-throughput TCR beta sequencing. Among the roughly 390 genotyped donors, about 83% belonged to the genetic ancestry cluster associated with self-reported Caucasian donors. Approximately 300 gigabases of sequencing data and 70 million to 95 million unique TCR sequences made up an early release that covered approximately 620 HLA-typed donors. The study profiled the T cell repertoires of under 700 subjects by immunosequencing and related them to cytomegalovirus serostatus. Every repertoire in the discovery cohort had been generated on one and the same sequencing platform. The study aimed to test whether cataloging public T cell receptors could reveal signatures of past pathogen exposure. Besides the first cohort of around 670 subjects, a separate validation cohort made up of 120 different subjects was used. Alongside the repertoire data, information on donor age, sex, ethnicity and CMV serostatus was compiled. In a later analysis, previously published TCR beta repertoires from several hundred donors were re-analyzed and high-resolution HLA genotyping was added so that TCR occurrence patterns could be studied. Class I and class II HLA loci were covered by the typing at four-digit resolution. The later analysis used no new phenotypic data to find candidate immune exposures, relying instead on TCR beta sequences and their occurrence across donors. Typing coverage varied by locus: roughly 629-640 donors for A, B, C, DRB1 and DQB1; more than 500 for DQA1; some 610 for DPA1; roughly 470 for DPB1. A later genetic analysis took genome-wide SNP genotypes for about 65% of the roughly 670 donors and used that subset as a discovery cohort. What the study reported, not specific to this receptor: Strong co-occurrence of HLA alleles, especially DR and DQ, made assigning TCR associations to individual alleles difficult. Compared with the 666-donor mean, donors in an Asian-associated ancestry cluster had fewer N-insertions in productive TCRs, according to a later genetic analysis. Correlated functional status among segregating V segments might be attributable to linkage disequilibrium, but an unknown experimental factor could not be ruled out. Because some donors lacked HLA typing at each locus, the association tests relied only on the typed subset. The authors suggested that the approach could potentially be extended to other disease states and immunological phenotypes. This cohort had only TCR beta chains sequenced, and the lack of alpha or paired-chain data limited which features could be detected. Sequencing depth was assumed to be roughly uniform across donors in the presence/absence analyses, though that assumption may not hold. Some IMGT-functional V segments, including TRBV6-2 and TRBV6-3, could not be told apart with the 87-base-pair reads, so those segments were excluded. According to a later analysis, TCR association rates differed among HLA loci, with DRB1 alleles showing the most associated TCRs and HLA-C alleles showing the fewest. In a later genetic analysis, a missense DCLRE1C variant was associated with V-gene and J-gene trimming of TCR beta chains, and the association was replicated in an independent cohort. In both the original and validation cohorts, the classifier was reported to diagnose cytomegalovirus status with high specificity and sensitivity. A cluster of highly shared sequence variants was judged likely to be a technical artifact of the sequencing pipeline. In a later analysis, 15,000 to 20,000 TCR beta sequences were associated with specific HLA alleles at a false discovery rate of 0.05. The only immune exposure information available for the cohort was CMV serostatus. Three of the identified cytomegalovirus-associated TCR beta chains were confirmed in vitro to be specific for cytomegalovirus antigens. According to a later analysis, most CMV-associated TCR beta chains appeared to be HLA-restricted, and the HLA associations seemed to be driven largely by CMV exposure. Across donors, most TCR sequences were observed very rarely, whereas some public TCRs were present in many individuals. In a later analysis, several top co-occurrence clusters were reported to appear linked to parvovirus B19, influenza, CMV and Epstein-Barr virus. Because counts were too low, seventeen rarely observed V segments, including chromosome 9 orphons, were left out of the earlier analysis of over 550 of the donors. A further reported finding was that TCR beta sequences accurately predicted the HLA-A and HLA-B alleles for most subjects in the first cohort. In a later analysis, HLA-associated TCR beta chains showed more clonal expansion and lower generation probabilities than non-associated chains that were equally common. Broadly in line with IMGT annotations, most TCR beta V segments showed up in productive rearrangements about 87% or about 30% of the time in an earlier analysis of 587 of the donors. The study gave a list of more than 150 TCR beta chains associated with cytomegalovirus.

The library was made by the immunoSEQ multiplex PCR assay. For the multiplex PCR, a mixture combining 60 forward primers for TCR Vbeta segments and 13 reverse primers for TCR Jbeta segments was used. Amplification of the CDR3 region of rearranged TCR beta genes was performed with a multiplex PCR assay on genomic DNA. The amplified TCR beta libraries were sequenced on the Illumina HiSeq System as 87-base-pair reads. The paper's data handling went like this. Across the 670 or so repertoires, a later analysis counted approximately 75 million unique TCR beta chains, 9.5 million to 13 million of which were shared by at least two donors. To remove PCR and sequencing errors, raw reads were error-corrected and collapsed into unique sequences using a nearest-neighbor algorithm that merged closely related sequences. CDR3 sequences were aligned to IMGT reference sequences to assign V, D and J gene segments. Each retained sequence needed at least a six-nucleotide match to both a V gene segment and a J gene segment. A rearrangement was called productive if the CDR3 had no stop codons and remained in frame with V and J, and every other rearrangement was called non-productive. Following IMGT convention, CDR3 was defined as the stretch from the second conserved V-encoded cysteine up to the conserved J-encoded phenylalanine. In an earlier analysis of just under 600 of the donors, sequences lacking an unambiguous match to a single V gene segment were excluded. In an earlier analysis of 587 of the donors, a V segment was called functional when productive rearrangements were above 56.7%, and segregating when the standard deviation between donors exceeded 5%. A statistical classification framework was developed to diagnose cytomegalovirus status using the catalog of TCR beta chain sequences. V and J gene assignment, in a later analysis, came from comparing TCR nucleotide sequences with IMGT/GENE-DB human TR gene sequences. In a later analysis, CDR3 sequences and most-parsimonious VDJ recombination scenarios were assigned using the TCRdist pipeline. In a later analysis, each TCR beta chain was defined by its CDR3 amino acid sequence together with its V-gene family, and reads without a unique V-gene family were excluded. A later analysis removed over 500 highly shared, low-generation-probability nucleotide sequences to deal with suspected cross-contamination and a sequencing artifact. In a later analysis, a clonal expansion index for each public chain was calculated from normalized within-repertoire ranks of inferred template counts. Generation probabilities in a later analysis came from a VDJ recombination model fitted to out-of-frame rearrangements, and those results were checked against IGoR. Hypergeometric tests were used in a later analysis to score TCR-TCR, TCR-HLA and TCR-CMV co-occurrence, with a repertoire-size bias correction applied to the TCR pairs. To estimate false discovery rates, a later analysis permuted the HLA or CMV assignments 20 times. In a later analysis, co-occurring TCRs were grouped using DBSCAN, and TCRdist sequence similarity was added for clustering within HLA-allele-positive subsets. For co-occurrence clustering, repertoires with fewer than 30,000 or more than 120,000 public chains were excluded, along with several repertoires with anomalous nucleotide sharing. TCRdb limited this immuneACCESS table to in-frame rearrangements with V and J called. A share of clones is missing; checked studies link under half to unresolved V genes, and the rest is unexplained. V, J and clone size derive from that table, while D and trimming were established from the DNA sequence. This sample comprises about 120,000 clones, more than 65% of them detected only once. Jointly, the top ten make up roughly 4% of the sample.

The cohort comprised some 700 healthy bone marrow donors. At the time of sampling, every cohort member was nominally healthy, though immune exposures that went unrecorded were likely present. Of the 670 or so cohort members, more than 250 had a positive CMV serostatus and about 360 had a negative one, while no CMV serostatus was recorded for the donor. Each donor provided a peripheral blood sample, and peripheral blood mononuclear cells were used for TCR beta sequencing. The Qiagen DNeasy Blood Extraction Kit was used to extract genomic DNA from the blood cell samples. The germline V gene encodes CDR1 LNHDA and CDR2 SQIVND (reference sequence). The V and J ends are trimmed by 4 bases and 6 bases, leaving 9 bases between them. The CDR3, cysteine through phenylalanine, is 12 amino acids long. The retained sequence is limited to the CDR3, 36 bases, with the frame set at the first base.

Rearrangement joined TRBV19 to TRBJ1-1; the D segment could be TRBD1, given 5 matching bases. The receptor was isolated from a human donor in good health. The sequencing input was PBMCs. The CDR3 region: CASSNPGAEAFF. The nucleotides are TGTGCCAGTAGTAATCCGGGGGCTGAAGCTTTCTTT.